The present T cell receptor beta chain was sequenced within a study of cytomegalovirus exposure and HLA in healthy donors. Findings of the study overall: Earlier analysis found most TCR beta V segments productive about 87% or about 30% of the time.

Both 60 Vbeta primers and 13 Jbeta primers went into the PCR. Sequencing used immunoSEQ multiplex PCR; TCRdb keeps in-frame clones, though not all of them. The table records about 160,000 clones, roughly 79% of them present only once. As regards this clone: Its antigen is not known.

The CDR3 loop spans 16 amino acids. V gave up 2 bases and J gave up 6 bases, with 17 bases separating them. In germline, CDR1 is SGHRS, CDR2 YFSETQ. Sequenced input: PBMCs. The chain couples TRBV5-1 to TRBJ2-2, with a tentative D call TRBD1 (5 bases). This receptor was obtained from a woman aged 50 to 60 in good health and CMV-seronegative. CDR3 sequence reads: CASSFNGPGFSGELFF. The CDR3, as DNA: TGCGCCAGCAGCTTCAACGGGCCAGGGTTTTCCGGGGAGCTGTTTTTT. Together with reference TRBV5-1 and TRBJ2-2, the CDR3 gives the full variable domain: KAGVTQTPRYLIKTRGQQVTLSCSPISGHRSVSWYQQTPGQGLQFLFEYFSETQRNKGNFPGRFSGRQFSNSRSEMNVSTLELGDSALYLCASSFNGPGFSGELFFGEGSRLTVL.